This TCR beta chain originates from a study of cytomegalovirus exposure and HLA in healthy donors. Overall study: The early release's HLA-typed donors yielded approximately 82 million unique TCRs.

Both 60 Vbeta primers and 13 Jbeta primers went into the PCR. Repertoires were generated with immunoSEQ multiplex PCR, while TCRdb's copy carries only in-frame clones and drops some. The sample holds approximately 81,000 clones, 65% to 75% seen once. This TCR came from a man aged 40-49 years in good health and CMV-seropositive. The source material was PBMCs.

As DNA, the CDR3 is TGTGCCAGCAGCCAAGATCCAGGGGGACAGCCCCAGCATTTT. Translating gives CASSQDPGGQPQHF. The chain uses TRBV4-2 and TRBJ1-5, with TRBD1 identical over 7 bases. The CDR3 has 14 residues. The germline V gene encodes CDR1 LGHNA and CDR2 YNFKEQ. J was trimmed by 7 bases and V by 0 bases; bases with no gene match: 3.